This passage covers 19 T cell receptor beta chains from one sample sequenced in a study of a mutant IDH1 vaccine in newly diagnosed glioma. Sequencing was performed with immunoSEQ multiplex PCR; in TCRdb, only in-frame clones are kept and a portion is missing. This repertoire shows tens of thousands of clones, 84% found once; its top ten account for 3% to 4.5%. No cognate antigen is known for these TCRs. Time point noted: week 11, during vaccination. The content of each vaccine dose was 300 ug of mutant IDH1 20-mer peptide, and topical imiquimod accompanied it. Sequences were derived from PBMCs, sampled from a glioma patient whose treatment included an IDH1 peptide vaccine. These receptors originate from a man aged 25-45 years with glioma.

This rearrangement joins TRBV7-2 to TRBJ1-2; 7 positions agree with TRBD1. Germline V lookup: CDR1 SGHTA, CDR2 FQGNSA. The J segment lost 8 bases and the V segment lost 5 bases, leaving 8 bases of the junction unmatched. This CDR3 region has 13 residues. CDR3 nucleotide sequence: TGTGCCAGCAGCCTCCAGGGGGAGAGCGGCTACACCTTC. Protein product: CASSLQGESGYTF.

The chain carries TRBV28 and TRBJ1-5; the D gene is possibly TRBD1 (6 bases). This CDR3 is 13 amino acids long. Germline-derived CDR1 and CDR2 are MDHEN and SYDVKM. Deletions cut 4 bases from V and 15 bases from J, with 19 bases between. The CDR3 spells CASSSTWDTTRHF. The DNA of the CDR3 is TGTGCCAGCAGTTCTACTTGGGACACTACAAGGCATTTT.

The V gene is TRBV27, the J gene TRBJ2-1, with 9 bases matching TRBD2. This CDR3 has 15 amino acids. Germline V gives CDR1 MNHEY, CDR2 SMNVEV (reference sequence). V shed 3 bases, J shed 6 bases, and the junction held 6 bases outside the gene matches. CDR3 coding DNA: TGTGCCAGCAGTTTGAGGGCGGGGGGGCTCAATGAGCAGTTCTTC. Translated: CASSLRAGGLNEQFF.

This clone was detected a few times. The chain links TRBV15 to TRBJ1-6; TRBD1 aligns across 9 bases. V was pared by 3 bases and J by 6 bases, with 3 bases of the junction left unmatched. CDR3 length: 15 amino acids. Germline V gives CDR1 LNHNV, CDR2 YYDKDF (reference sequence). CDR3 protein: CATSSPDRGNSPLHF. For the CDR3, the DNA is TGTGCCACCAGCAGCCCGGACAGGGGTAATTCACCCCTCCACTTT.

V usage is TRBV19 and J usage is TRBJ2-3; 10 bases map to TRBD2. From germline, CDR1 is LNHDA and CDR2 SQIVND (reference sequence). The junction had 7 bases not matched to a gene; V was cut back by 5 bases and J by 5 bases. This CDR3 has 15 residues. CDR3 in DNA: TGTGCCAGTAGTGCCCTAGCGGGAGCCGGAGATACGCAGTATTTT. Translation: CASSALAGAGDTQYF.

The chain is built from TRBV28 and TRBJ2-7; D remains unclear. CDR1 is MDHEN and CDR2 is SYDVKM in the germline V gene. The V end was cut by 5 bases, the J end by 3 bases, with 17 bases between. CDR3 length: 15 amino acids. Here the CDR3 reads CASSRSGRRIYEQYF. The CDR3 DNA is TGTGCCAGCAGTCGCTCCGGGCGGCGGATCTACGAGCAGTACTTC.

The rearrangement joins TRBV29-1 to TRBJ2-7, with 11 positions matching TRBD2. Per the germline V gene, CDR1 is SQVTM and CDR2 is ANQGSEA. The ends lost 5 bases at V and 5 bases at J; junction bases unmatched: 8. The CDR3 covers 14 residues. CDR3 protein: CSVRPLAGGDEQYF. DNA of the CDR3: TGCAGCGTTAGACCGCTAGCGGGAGGCGACGAGCAGTACTTC.

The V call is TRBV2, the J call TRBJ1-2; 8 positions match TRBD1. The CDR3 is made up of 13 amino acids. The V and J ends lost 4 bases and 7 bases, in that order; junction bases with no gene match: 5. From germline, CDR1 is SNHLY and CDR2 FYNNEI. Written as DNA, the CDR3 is TGTGCCAGCAGTGTTTTACAGGGGGTTGGCTACACCTTC. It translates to CASSVLQGVGYTF. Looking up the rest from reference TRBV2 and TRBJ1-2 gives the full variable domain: EPEVTQTPSHQVTQMGQEVILRCVPISNHLYFYWYRQILGQKVEFLVSFYNNEISEKSEIFDDQFSVERPDGSNFTLKIRSTKLEDSAMYFCASSVLQGVGYTFGSGTRLTVV.

The CDR3 DNA follows: TGTGCCAGCAGCCGCGTTCAGGGGATTGGCTACAATGAGCAGTTCTTC. Its protein is CASSRVQGIGYNEQFF. The rearrangement joins TRBV5-4 to TRBJ2-1; tentative D call: TRBD1 (6 bases). Germline CDR1 reads SGHNT; CDR2 reads YYREEE (reference sequence). This CDR3 contains 16 residues. V was cut by 4 bases and J by 3 bases, with 17 bases left in between.

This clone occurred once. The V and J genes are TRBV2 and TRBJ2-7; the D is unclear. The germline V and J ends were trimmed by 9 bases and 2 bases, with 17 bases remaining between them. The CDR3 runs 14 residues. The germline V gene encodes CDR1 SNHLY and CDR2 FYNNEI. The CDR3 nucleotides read TGTGCCAGTCACGTGGACGGATCGACCTACGAGCAGTACTTC. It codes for CASHVDGSTYEQYF.

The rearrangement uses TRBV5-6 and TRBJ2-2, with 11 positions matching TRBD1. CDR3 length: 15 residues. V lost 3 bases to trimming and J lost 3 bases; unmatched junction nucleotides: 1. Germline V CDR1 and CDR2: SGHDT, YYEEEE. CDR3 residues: CASSWDRGDTGELFF. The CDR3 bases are TGTGCCAGCAGCTGGGACAGGGGGGACACCGGGGAGCTGTTTTTT. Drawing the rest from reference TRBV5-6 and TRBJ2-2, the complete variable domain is DAGVTQSPTHLIKTRGQQVTLRCSPKSGHDTVSWYQQALGQGPQFIFQYYEEEERQRGNFPDRFSGHQFPNYSSELNVNALLLGDSALYLCASSWDRGDTGELFFGEGSRLTVL.

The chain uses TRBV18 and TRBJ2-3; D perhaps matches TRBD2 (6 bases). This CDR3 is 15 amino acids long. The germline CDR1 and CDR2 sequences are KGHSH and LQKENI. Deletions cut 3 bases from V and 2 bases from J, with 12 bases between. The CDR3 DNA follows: TGTGCCAGCTCACCTCTGGGCGGGGCCACAGATACGCAGTATTTT. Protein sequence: CASSPLGGATDTQYF. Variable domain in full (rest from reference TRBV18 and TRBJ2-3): NAGVMQNPRHLVRRRGQEARLRCSPMKGHSHVYWYRQLPEEGLKFMVYLQKENIIDESGMPKERFSAEFPKEGPSILRIQQVVRGDSAAYFCASSPLGGATDTQYFGPGTRLTVL.

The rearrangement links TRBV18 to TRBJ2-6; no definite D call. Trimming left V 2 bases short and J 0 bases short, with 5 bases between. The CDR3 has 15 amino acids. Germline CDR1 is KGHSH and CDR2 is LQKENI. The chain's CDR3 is CASSPTSSGANVLTF. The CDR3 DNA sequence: TGTGCCAGCTCACCAACGAGCTCTGGGGCCAACGTCCTGACTTTC.

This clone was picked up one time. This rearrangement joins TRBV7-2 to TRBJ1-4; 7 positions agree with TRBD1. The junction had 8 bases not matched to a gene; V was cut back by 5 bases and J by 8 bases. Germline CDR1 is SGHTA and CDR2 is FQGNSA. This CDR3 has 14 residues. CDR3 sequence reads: CASSDRASFEKLFF. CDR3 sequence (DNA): TGTGCCAGCAGCGACAGGGCCTCTTTCGAAAAACTGTTTTTT.

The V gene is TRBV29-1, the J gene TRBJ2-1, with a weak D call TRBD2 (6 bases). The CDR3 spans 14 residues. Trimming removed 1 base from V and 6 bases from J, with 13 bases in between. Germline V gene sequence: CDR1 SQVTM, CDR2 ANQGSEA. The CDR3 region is CSVEAGRLSNEQFF. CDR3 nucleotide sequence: TGCAGCGTTGAAGCGGGGAGGCTCTCCAATGAGCAGTTCTTC.

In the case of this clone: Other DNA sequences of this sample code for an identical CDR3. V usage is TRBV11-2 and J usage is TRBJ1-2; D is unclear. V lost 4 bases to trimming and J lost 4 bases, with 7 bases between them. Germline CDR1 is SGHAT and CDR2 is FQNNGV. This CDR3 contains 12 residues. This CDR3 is CASSSQPYGYTF. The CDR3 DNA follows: TGTGCCAGCAGCTCTCAGCCCTATGGCTACACCTTC.

CDR3 coding DNA: TGTGCCAGCTCACCAAGGGGGGCGCAGGCAGTTAATGAAAAACTGTTTTTT. This encodes CASSPRGAQAVNEKLFF. V is TRBV18 and J is TRBJ1-4; the D gene is possibly TRBD1 (6 bases). Germline CDR1 reads KGHSH; CDR2 reads LQKENI. Trimming left V 2 bases short and J 4 bases short, with 17 bases between. This CDR3 spans 17 amino acids. Full variable domain (remainder filled in from reference TRBV18 and TRBJ1-4): NAGVMQNPRHLVRRRGQEARLRCSPMKGHSHVYWYRQLPEEGLKFMVYLQKENIIDESGMPKERFSAEFPKEGPSILRIQQVVRGDSAAYFCASSPRGAQAVNEKLFFGSGTQLSVL.

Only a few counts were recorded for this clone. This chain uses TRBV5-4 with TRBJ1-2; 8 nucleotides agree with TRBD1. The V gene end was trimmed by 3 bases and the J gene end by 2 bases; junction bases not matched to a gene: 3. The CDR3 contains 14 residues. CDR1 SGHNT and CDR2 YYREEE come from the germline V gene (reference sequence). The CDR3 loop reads CASSSWTGNYGYTF. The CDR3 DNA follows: TGTGCCAGCAGCTCATGGACAGGGAACTATGGCTACACCTTC.

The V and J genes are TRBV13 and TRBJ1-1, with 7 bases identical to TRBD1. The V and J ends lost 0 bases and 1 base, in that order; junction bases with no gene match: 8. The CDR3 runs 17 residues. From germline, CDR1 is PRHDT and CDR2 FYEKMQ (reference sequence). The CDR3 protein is CASSLGHGTAANTEAFF. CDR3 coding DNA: TGTGCCAGCAGCTTAGGTCATGGGACAGCCGCGAACACTGAAGCTTTCTTT.